The 2 T cell receptor beta chains in this list originate from one sample, sequenced in a study of Graves' ophthalmopathy and Graves' hyperthyroidism. TCR beta CDR3 amplification used RNA transcripts. RT-PCR in the first round used HTBI primers; a second-round multiplex PCR followed. MiXCR, run by TCRdb on the multiplex PCR reads, gives a single entry per CDR3 protein. This table has about 1.1 million distinct CDR3 sequences, about two fifths appearing once. Sequencing input: peripheral blood or thyroid tissue (not recorded which). These receptors all come from an adult man with Graves' hyperthyroidism.

Of note for this clonotype: The final CDR3 position lacks the conserved phenylalanine or tryptophan, pointing to a likely read error. The limits of the CDR3 on the DNA are not certain, so only TCRdb's listed CDR3 is given. The chain is built from TRBV5-6 and TRBJ2-7; the table's D call, TRBD1, was not checked against the DNA. The CDR3 region is 9 residues in length, termini included. Germline loops: CDR1 SGHDT, CDR2 YYEEEE. CDR3 sequence: CASSLGGSL.

This chain uses TRBV20-1 with TRBJ1-5; no clear D. With 3 bases removed from V and 9 bases from J, the gap between germline ends came to 12 bases. The CDR3 covers 12 residues. The germline V gene has CDR1 DFQATT and CDR2 SNEGSKA (reference sequence). CDR3 in DNA: TGCAGTGCTAGGGCGGCCTTTTGGCCCCAGCATTTT. It codes for CSARAAFWPQHF.